The rows below give T cell receptor beta chains drawn from one sample of a study of blood T cell repertoires in COVID-19. Clones were read by immunoSEQ multiplex PCR, and TCRdb kept only the in-frame ones, dropping some. Found here are tens of thousands of clones, roughly 92% of them singletons; the top ten hold under 2.5%. Sequencing was done on a sample of peripheral blood. Every receptor here comes from a man between 45 and 60 years old with active COVID-19. Both conserved end residues are part of each CDR3. A D gene is named only where the DNA matches it firmly. Clone size is shown for a subset of rows, as once, few, many or a class of expanded clone.

V gene	clone size	J gene	D gene	CDR3 DNA	CDR3 protein
TRBV7-2	-	TRBJ2-1	-	TGTGCCAGCAGCTTAGGGAGGGGTTCCTACAATGAGCAGTTCTTC	CASSLGRGSYNEQFF
TRBV19	-	TRBJ2-4	-	TGTGCCAGTAGTCCGGGGGAAACCAAAAACATTCAGTACTTC	CASSPGETKNIQYF
TRBV2	few	TRBJ1-2	-	TGTGCCAGCAGTAGCACTTGGACAGAGGGCTACACCTTC	CASSSTWTEGYTF
TRBV10-3	-	TRBJ2-1	-	TGTGCCATCAGTGAACTTAGCCCCAGCTACAATGAGCAGTTCTTC	CAISELSPSYNEQFF
TRBV2	-	TRBJ2-3	-	TGTGCCAGCAGTGACAGGGCCACAGATACGCAGTATTTT	CASSDRATDTQYF
TRBV5-1	-	TRBJ2-2	TRBD2	TGCGCCAGCAGCTACACTAGCGCAGACACCGGGGAGCTGTTTTTT	CASSYTSADTGELFF
TRBV6-5	-	TRBJ1-1	-	TGTGCCAGCAGTTACAATAGCAGGGGGAACACTGAAGCTTTCTTT	CASSYNSRGNTEAFF
TRBV14	-	TRBJ2-7	TRBD2	TGTGCCAGCAGTCTATCTCTAGGGAGGGGACCGCGTGAGCAGTACTTC	CASSLSLGRGPREQYF
TRBV4-3	once	TRBJ2-7	-	TGCGCCAGCAGCCAAGGGACAGAGGCCTACGAGCAGTACTTC	CASSQGTEAYEQYF
TRBV7-2	-	TRBJ2-1	-	TGTGCCAGCAGCTTAGTCTTCCGGGAGGAGCAGTTCTTC	CASSLVFREEQFF
TRBV7-3	-	TRBJ2-1	TRBD2	TGTGCCAGCAGCAAGGGACTAGCGGGAGGGCCTACGGTCAATGAGCAGTTCTTC	CASSKGLAGGPTVNEQFF
TRBV5-1	-	TRBJ2-1	TRBD1	TGCGCCAGCGGGACAGGGGAATACAATGAGCAGTTCTTC	CASGTGEYNEQFF
TRBV6-4	-	TRBJ2-7	TRBD2	TGTGCCAGCAGGAGTGGGCGGGGGAAGAAGCAGTACTTC	CASRSGRGKKQYF
TRBV20-1	-	TRBJ1-1	-	TGCAGTGCTAGAATCGACACTGAAGCTTTCTTT	CSARIDTEAFF
TRBV12-3/TRBV12-4	-	TRBJ2-3	-	TGTGCCAGCAGCCGAAACAGGGATACGCAGTATTTT	CASSRNRDTQYF
TRBV30	-	TRBJ1-6	TRBD1	TGTGCCTGGAGTTCCGGACAGGGGAATTCACCCCTCCACTTT	CAWSSGQGNSPLHF
TRBV18	-	TRBJ2-1	TRBD2	TGTGCCAGCTCACCCCCCCTAGCGGGAGTTCTAAGCGAGCAGTTCTTC	CASSPPLAGVLSEQFF
TRBV15	-	TRBJ1-1	TRBD1	TGTGCCACCAGCAGAGCGGACAGGGAACGGGTCCCTGAAGCTTTCTTT	CATSRADRERVPEAFF
TRBV5-4	-	TRBJ2-3	-	TGTGCCAGCAGCTCGTGGCCGGCCACAGCAGATACGCAGTATTTT	CASSSWPATADTQYF
TRBV11-2	-	TRBJ2-7	TRBD1	TGTGCCAGCAGCTTAGATTACAGGGGCCCCTACGAGCAGTACTTC	CASSLDYRGPYEQYF
TRBV6-5	-	TRBJ1-1	TRBD1	TGTGCCAGCAGTTACGGGGACAGGGGGCGCACTGAAGCTTTCTTT	CASSYGDRGRTEAFF
TRBV12-3/TRBV12-4	-	TRBJ2-1	-	TGTGCCAGCAGTTCGCTGAGGAGCGAGCAGTTCTTC	CASSSLRSEQFF
TRBV4-1	once	TRBJ2-7	TRBD2	TGCGCCAGCAGCCGAGATAGTATAGCGGGGGCCTACGAGCAGTACTTC	CASSRDSIAGAYEQYF
TRBV30	once	TRBJ2-3	TRBD2	TGTGCCTGGAGGCTGGCTAGCGGGGGGTCGTATACGCAGTATTTT	CAWRLASGGSYTQYF
TRBV10-3	-	TRBJ2-1	TRBD1	TGTGCCATCGGAGCCGGGACAGGGAGCGTCAATGAGCAGTTCTTC	CAIGAGTGSVNEQFF
TRBV4-2	few	TRBJ1-6	TRBD1	TGTGCCAGCAGCCAAGGGGACAGATATAATTCACCCCTCCACTTT	CASSQGDRYNSPLHF
TRBV4-3	-	TRBJ2-3	TRBD1	TGCGCCAGCAGCCAAGATCGAACAGGGGACGGAGATACGCAGTATTTT	CASSQDRTGDGDTQYF
TRBV6-2/TRBV6-3	-	TRBJ2-7	-	TGTGCCAGCAGTTACTCGGAGACTAGGTATGCCGAGCAGTACTTC	CASSYSETRYAEQYF
TRBV7-9	-	TRBJ2-1	TRBD2	TGTGCCAGCAGCTTATGGCGGGGGGACTCCTACAATGAGCAGTTCTTC	CASSLWRGDSYNEQFF
TRBV11-2	-	TRBJ2-7	TRBD1	TGTGCCAGCAGCCTTAAGGACAGGGGGATTTACGAGCAGTACTTC	CASSLKDRGIYEQYF
TRBV5-4	-	TRBJ1-5	TRBD1	TGTGCCAGCAGCCCCGAACCCAGGGGGGCCCAGCATTTT	CASSPEPRGAQHF
TRBV6-2/TRBV6-3	once	TRBJ1-5	-	TGTGCCAGCAGCTACTACGGACAGAATCAGCCCCAGCATTTT	CASSYYGQNQPQHF
TRBV9	-	TRBJ2-2	-	TGTGCCAGCAGCCGGGGACATTCCACCGGGGAGCTGTTTTTT	CASSRGHSTGELFF
TRBV19	-	TRBJ1-2	-	TGTGCCAGTAGTGCCAGCGGAGGCTACACCTTC	CASSASGGYTF
TRBV30	-	TRBJ2-3	TRBD2	TGTGCCTGGAGCACAGGACTAGCGCACACAGATACGCAGTATTTT	CAWSTGLAHTDTQYF
TRBV10-2	-	TRBJ2-5	-	TGCGCCAGCAGTGAGTCGACGGGGAAGGTGACCCAGTACTTC	CASSESTGKVTQYF
TRBV28	-	TRBJ2-3	TRBD2	TGTGCCACCCAACTGGCGGGGGGGCCGACAGATACGCAGTATTTT	CATQLAGGPTDTQYF
TRBV19	-	TRBJ1-2	-	TGTGCCAGTAGTAAAGACAGGCACTATGGCTACACCTTC	CASSKDRHYGYTF
TRBV6-2/TRBV6-3	-	TRBJ2-4	-	TGTGCCAGCAGCCATCCAGGGGAGCCCAAAAACATTCAGTACTTC	CASSHPGEPKNIQYF
TRBV4-2	once	TRBJ1-2	TRBD1	TGTGCCAGCAGCCTCCTCCGGGACAGGGGCGTTCGGGGCAACTATGGCTACACCTTC	CASSLLRDRGVRGNYGYTF